This passage covers 30 T cell receptor beta chains from one sample sequenced in a study of T cell responses to AZD1222 COVID-19 vaccine. Sequencing used immunoSEQ multiplex PCR; TCRdb keeps in-frame clones, though not all of them. The sample consists of some 100,000 clones, 70% to 90% of them appearing once. The source material was peripheral blood, sampled 28 days after the second AZD1222 dose. The receptor set was obtained from an adult who received the AZD1222 COVID-19 vaccine.

The V call is TRBV6-1, the J call TRBJ1-4, with D tentatively TRBD1 (5 bases). Trimming stripped 3 bases from V and 0 bases from J, with 8 bases between. Germline-derived CDR1 and CDR2 are MNHNS and SASEGT. The CDR3 is 15 amino acids. CDR3 in DNA: TGTGCCAGCAGTGAGGGGGGAGCAACTAATGAAAAACTGTTTTTT. As protein: CASSEGGATNEKLFF.

The CDR3, as DNA: TGCGCCAGCAGCCCCATACGTACCAGGACGGGCAACGACTACACCTTC. It translates to CASSPIRTRTGNDYTF. The J gene is TRBJ1-2, the V gene TRBV5-1; no reliable D call. The CDR3 is made up of 16 amino acids. Germline-derived CDR1 and CDR2 are SGHRS and YFSETQ. Trimming shortened V by 4 bases and J by 10 bases, and 26 bases separated the two germline ends.

The J gene is TRBJ2-3, the V gene TRBV29-1; the D gene is possibly TRBD1 (6 bases). Germline values: CDR1 SQVTM, CDR2 ANQGSEA. Trimming removed 6 bases at V and 8 bases at J, with 21 bases between. The CDR3 length is 14 residues. The CDR3 here is CSVDDRINVGTQYF. The CDR3 DNA follows: TGCAGCGTAGATGACAGGATTAATGTCGGTACGCAGTATTTT.

The genes are TRBV6-5 and TRBJ1-1; perhaps TRBD1 as D (5 bases). The germline V gene has CDR1 MNHEY and CDR2 SVGAGI. This CDR3 spans 11 amino acids. Between the trimmed V and J ends, which lost 0 bases and 10 bases, there was a span of 6 bases. CDR3: CASSYSRGAFF. In DNA form, the CDR3 reads TGTGCCAGCAGTTACTCGAGGGGAGCTTTCTTT.

Only a few counts were recorded for this clone. The V and J genes are TRBV14 and TRBJ1-4; possible D gene TRBD1, 5 bases. V shed 1 base and J shed 0 bases, with 9 bases lying between them. The CDR3 contains 16 residues. Germline V lookup: CDR1 SGHDN, CDR2 FVKESK. CDR3 residues: CASSQVRAATNEKLFF. CDR3 DNA sequence: TGTGCCAGCAGCCAAGTCAGGGCAGCAACTAATGAAAAACTGTTTTTT. The variable domain in full, with the rest retrieved from reference TRBV14 and TRBJ1-4, is EAGVTQFPSHSVIEKGQTVTLRCDPISGHDNLYWYRRVMGKEIKFLLHFVKESKQDESGMPNNRFLAERTGGTYSTLKVQPAELEDSGVYFCASSQVRAATNEKLFFGSGTQLSVL.

This rearrangement joins TRBV9 to TRBJ2-1; the D gene is possibly TRBD2 (5 bases). The V end lost 4 bases, the J end lost 8 bases, and 13 bases lay between the germline ends. The CDR3 contains 13 residues. Germline lookup yields CDR1 SGDLS and CDR2 YYNGEE. For the CDR3, the DNA is TGTGCCAGCAGCCCAAGCGGAGGCTATGAGCAGTTCTTC. Amino acid sequence: CASSPSGGYEQFF.

J is TRBJ1-1 and V is TRBV28, with D perhaps matching TRBD1 (5 bases). This CDR3 spans 14 amino acids. Germline loops: CDR1 MDHEN, CDR2 SYDVKM. V gave up 6 bases and J gave up 0 bases, with 11 bases separating them. The CDR3 DNA sequence: TGTGCCAGCAGGTCTGCAGGGATGAACACTGAAGCTTTCTTT. It encodes CASRSAGMNTEAFF.

V gene TRBV6-4 combines with J gene TRBJ2-3; TRBD2 agrees at 8 bases. CDR1 is MRHNA and CDR2 is SNTAGT in the germline V gene. This CDR3 is 15 amino acids long. V was pared by 6 bases and J by 5 bases, with 10 bases of the junction left unmatched. The CDR3 DNA reads as TGTGCCAGCAGCCGATCCGGGGGGGCGGGAGATACGCAGTATTTT. The encoded protein is CASSRSGGAGDTQYF.

The rearrangement uses TRBV18 and TRBJ2-5; D is possibly TRBD1 (6 bases). The CDR3 consists of 16 residues. From germline, CDR1 is KGHSH and CDR2 LQKENI. Trimming cost V 3 bases and J 2 bases, with 16 bases left between them. For the CDR3, the DNA is TGTGCCAGCTCACCCCCTGATTGGGGGCGACAAGAGACCCAGTACTTC. Translating gives CASSPPDWGRQETQYF.

The J gene is TRBJ2-1, the V gene TRBV19; D is tentatively TRBD1 or TRBD2 (6 bases each). The germline V and J ends were trimmed by 3 bases and 8 bases, with 14 bases remaining between them. The CDR3 covers 14 residues. CDR1 and CDR2 from the germline V gene are LNHDA and SQIVND (reference sequence). The CDR3 DNA reads as TGTGCCAGTAGTATGAGTAACGGGGGCGATGAGCAGTTCTTC. Protein: CASSMSNGGDEQFF.

This clone was seen a few times. The rearrangement links TRBV4-3 to TRBJ1-4; D perhaps matches TRBD1 (5 bases). The CDR3 is 15 residues long. Trimming shortened V by 4 bases and J by 8 bases, and 17 bases separated the two germline ends. Germline lookup yields CDR1 LGHNA and CDR2 YSLEER. CDR3 coding DNA: TGCGCCAGCAGCCCTGGGACGTCCCCGGGGGAAAAACTGTTTTTT. It yields the protein CASSPGTSPGEKLFF.

A single count supports this clone. The gene calls are TRBV7-2 and TRBJ1-5, with D unresolved. Germline values: CDR1 SGHTA, CDR2 FQGNSA. V was cut by 6 bases and J by 0 bases, with 9 bases left in between. The CDR3 runs to 14 residues. The CDR3, as DNA: TGTGCCAGCAGTAAGGATCCTAGCAATCAGCCCCAGCATTTT. This encodes CASSKDPSNQPQHF.

The rearrangement links TRBV6-1 to TRBJ1-2; possible D gene TRBD1, 5 bases. Trimming took 2 bases from V and 5 from J, leaving 15 bases between them. This CDR3 is built from 15 residues. The germline V gene has CDR1 MNHNS and CDR2 SASEGT. The CDR3 sequence: CASSESNGRAYGYTF. CDR3 nucleotides: TGTGCCAGCAGTGAATCGAACGGCAGGGCTTATGGCTACACCTTC.

This chain joins TRBV6-5 and TRBJ1-2; D might be TRBD1 (5 bases). This CDR3 has 14 residues. Germline CDR1 and CDR2: MNHEY and SVGAGI. V shed 2 bases and J shed 5 bases, with 12 bases lying between them. The DNA for the CDR3 is TGTGCCAGCAGTTACGGGGCTAAAGGTTATGGCTACACCTTC. It yields the protein CASSYGAKGYGYTF.

This chain links TRBV5-5 with TRBJ1-1; D remains ambiguous. Germline CDR1 SGHKS, CDR2 YYEKEE (reference sequence). Trimming cost V 2 bases and J 1 base, with 15 bases left between them. The CDR3 covers 16 residues. The CDR3, as DNA: TGTGCCAGCAGCTTTATGGGCGGACGGTGGAACACTGAAGCTTTCTTT. It specifies CASSFMGGRWNTEAFF. Looking up the rest from reference TRBV5-5 and TRBJ1-1 gives the full variable domain: DAGVTQSPTHLIKTRGQQVTLRCSPISGHKSVSWYQQVLGQGPQFIFQYYEKEERGRGNFPDRFSARQFPNYSSELNVNALLLGDSALYLCASSFMGGRWNTEAFFGQGTRLTVV.

V is TRBV12-3 or TRBV12-4 and J is TRBJ1-2; TRBD1 agrees at 9 bases. The CDR3 is 13 amino acids. With 6 bases clipped from V and 6 bases from J, the junction kept 5 bases outside the gene matches. The CDR3 here is CASSPDRGNGYTF. The CDR3 bases are TGTGCCAGCAGCCCCGACAGGGGGAATGGCTACACCTTC.

This chain joins TRBV5-8 and TRBJ1-2, with 9 bases lining up with TRBD1. The ends lost 3 bases at V and 4 bases at J; junction bases unmatched: 7. The CDR3 loop spans 15 amino acids. In germline, CDR1 is SGHTS, CDR2 YDEGEE. This chain's CDR3 is CASSSDRGGLYGYTF. CDR3 nucleotides: TGTGCCAGCAGCTCCGACAGGGGGGGACTCTATGGCTACACCTTC.

This chain connects TRBV11-1 to TRBJ1-2; D may be TRBD1 (5 bases). Germline V gene lookup returns CDR1 SGHAT and CDR2 FQDESV (reference sequence). Trimming shortened V by 1 base and J by 4 bases, and 13 bases separated the two germline ends. The CDR3 totals 15 residues. DNA for the CDR3: TGTGCCAGCAGCTTAGACCCCCGAGGGGCCTATGGCTACACCTTC. Its protein is CASSLDPRGAYGYTF. Combining the CDR3 with reference TRBV11-1 and TRBJ1-2 gives the whole variable domain EAEVAQSPRYKITEKSQAVAFWCDPISGHATLYWYRQILGQGPELLVQFQDESVVDDSQLPKDRFSAERLKGVDSTLKIQPAELGDSAMYLCASSLDPRGAYGYTFGSGTRLTVV.

V is TRBV4-1 and J is TRBJ2-1; 15 nucleotides agree with TRBD2. The germline CDR1 and CDR2 sequences are MGHRA and YSYEKL. V was clipped by 1 base and J by 7 bases; unmatched bases: 8. This CDR3 comprises 18 residues. DNA for the CDR3: TGCGCCAGCAGCCAAGTGGACCTGGGACTAGCGGGGGGAAATGAGCAGTTCTTC. Protein: CASSQVDLGLAGGNEQFF.

The chain couples TRBV5-6 to TRBJ2-5, with TRBD1 matching 8 bases. Germline loops: CDR1 SGHDT, CDR2 YYEEEE. There are 12 residues in the CDR3. Trimming took 4 bases from V and 6 from J; bases not matched to a gene: 2. The CDR3 nucleotides are TGTGCCAGCAGCCGGACAGGGAAGACCCAGTACTTC. As protein: CASSRTGKTQYF.

V is TRBV11-2 and J is TRBJ2-7, with D tentatively TRBD1 or TRBD2 (5 bases each). CDR1 is SGHAT and CDR2 is FQNNGV in the germline V gene. The V end was cut by 4 bases, the J end by 2 bases, with 12 bases between. CDR3 size: 14 residues. The CDR3 loop reads CASSWGMDTYEQYF. For the CDR3, the DNA is TGTGCCAGCAGCTGGGGGATGGACACCTACGAGCAGTACTTC.

The rearrangement uses TRBV7-2 and TRBJ1-3; a possible D gene is TRBD1 (5 bases). V was trimmed by 5 bases and J by 2 bases, leaving 16 bases between them. The germline V gene encodes CDR1 SGHTA and CDR2 FQGNSA. The CDR3 loop spans 16 amino acids. The CDR3 protein is CASSPMVGVPGNTIYF. As DNA, the CDR3 is TGTGCCAGCAGCCCCATGGTGGGGGTTCCTGGAAACACCATATATTTT.

The J gene is TRBJ1-6, the V gene TRBV9; D ambiguous. CDR1 and CDR2 (germline): SGDLS, YYNGEE. There are 13 residues in the CDR3. The germline V and J ends were trimmed by 4 bases and 8 bases, with 10 bases remaining between them. CDR3 amino acids: CASSLGGDSPLHF. CDR3 coding DNA: TGTGCCAGCAGCCTGGGCGGGGATTCACCCCTCCACTTT.

The genes are TRBV18 and TRBJ2-5; the D is unclear. CDR1 is KGHSH and CDR2 is LQKENI in the germline V gene. This CDR3 has 14 residues. V dropped 1 base and J dropped 5 bases, with 11 bases sitting between them. In DNA form, the CDR3 reads TGTGCCAGCTCACCACAGGCGATCGGGGAGACCCAGTACTTC. Translating gives CASSPQAIGETQYF.

As to this clone: This CDR3 is also generated by other DNA sequences in the sample. The gene calls are TRBV4-3 and TRBJ1-1; TRBD1 might be the D (5 bases). This CDR3 comprises 13 residues. V lost 2 bases and J lost 2, with 6 bases in between. CDR1 and CDR2 (germline): LGHNA, YSLEER. The CDR3 nucleotides read TGCGCCAGCAGCCAAACAGGTAACACTGAAGCTTTCTTT. This sequence encodes CASSQTGNTEAFF.

This clone turned up a few times. This rearrangement joins TRBV27 to TRBJ2-7; D possibly corresponds to TRBD2 (6 bases). The CDR3 has 14 residues. The V end was cut by 6 bases, the J end by 2 bases, with 14 bases between. CDR1 MNHEY and CDR2 SMNVEV come from the germline V gene (reference sequence). Here the CDR3 reads CASRRGGAAYEQYF. CDR3 sequence (DNA): TGTGCCAGCAGAAGGGGAGGTGCGGCCTACGAGCAGTACTTC.

V usage is TRBV4-3 and J usage is TRBJ2-5; TRBD2 matches at 9 bases. The CDR3 runs to 14 residues. Germline V CDR1 and CDR2: LGHNA, YSLEER. V was pared by 0 bases and J by 7 bases, with 3 bases of the junction left unmatched. CDR3 sequence: CASSQEGLAGTQYF. The CDR3 DNA follows: TGCGCCAGCAGCCAAGAGGGACTAGCAGGGACCCAGTACTTC.

V is TRBV2 and J is TRBJ1-2; D is uncertain. Trimming removed 2 bases at V and 4 bases at J, with 14 bases between. In germline, CDR1 is SNHLY, CDR2 FYNNEI. The CDR3 extends over 15 amino acids. In nucleotides, the CDR3 is TGTGCCAGCAGTGAATCGTCAGAGAACTTCTATGGCTACACCTTC. Its translation: CASSESSENFYGYTF.

The rearrangement joins TRBV2 to TRBJ1-6, with a possible D match to TRBD1 (5 bases). The CDR3 is 13 amino acids. Germline V gene data show CDR1 as SNHLY and CDR2 as FYNNEI. The V end lost 11 bases, the J end lost 7 bases, and 15 bases lay between the germline ends. The CDR3 protein is CAWGDGVNSPLHF. The CDR3 nucleotides read TGTGCCTGGGGGGACGGAGTGAATTCACCCCTCCACTTT.

This rearrangement joins TRBV5-6 to TRBJ2-5; 10 nucleotides align to TRBD2. This CDR3 has 16 residues. V lost 4 bases and J lost 0; bases outside the gene matches: 6. In germline, CDR1 is SGHDT, CDR2 YYEEEE. The CDR3 region has the DNA TGTGCCAGCAGCACCTTAGCGGGGGGATACCAAGAGACCCAGTACTTC. This encodes CASSTLAGGYQETQYF.